This is a list of T cell receptor beta chains from one sample in a study of sequential checkpoint blockade in melanoma. Produced via immunoSEQ multiplex PCR; TCRdb's table is partial and in-frame only. The sample shows approximately 10,000 clones, over 75% of them seen only once. This specimen consisted of CD8+ T cells sorted from blood (inferred from file names), obtained from a patient given nivolumab and ipilimumab in sequence. These receptors all stem from a human donor with melanoma. Each CDR3 is given with its conserved first and last residue. D genes are given only for firm matches. Only part of the rows carry a size: once, few, many, or a class if the clone is expanded.

TRBJ1-4 TRBD1 TRBV9 NA CASSVRGGFGEKLFF TGTGCCAGCAGCGTACGAGGGGGCTTCGGAGAAAAACTGTTTTTT
TRBJ2-7 NA TRBV5-5 few CASSVESRHYEQYF TGTGCCAGCAGCGTCGAGTCGAGACATTACGAGCAGTACTTC
TRBJ2-7 TRBD2 TRBV19 few CASSAFSGGPFEQYF TGTGCCAGTAGCGCGTTTAGCGGGGGGCCCTTCGAGCAGTACTTC
TRBJ1-5 NA TRBV19 NA CASSISLPDSNSNQPQHF TGTGCCAGTAGTATTTCACTGCCCGACAGTAATAGCAATCAGCCCCAGCATTTT
TRBJ2-7 NA TRBV29-1 once CSVGGTEIYEQYF TGCAGCGTAGGGGGGACAGAGATCTACGAGCAGTACTTC
TRBJ2-7 TRBD2 TRBV28 NA CASASGESSYEQYF TGTGCCAGTGCTAGCGGGGAAAGCTCCTACGAGCAGTACTTC
TRBJ1-4 NA TRBV30 NA CAWSSPALVGEKLFF TGTGCCTGGAGTAGCCCCGCCCTCGTGGGCGAAAAACTGTTTTTT
TRBJ2-7 TRBD1 TRBV4-3 few CASSQDWMATGDGEQYF TGCGCCAGCAGCCAAGATTGGATGGCGACAGGGGATGGGGAGCAGTACTTC
TRBJ2-2 NA TRBV7-9 NA CASSPTSTGELFF TGTGCCAGCAGCCCCACTAGCACCGGGGAGCTGTTTTTT
TRBJ2-7 NA TRBV11-3 NA CASSLLGALDEQYF TGTGCCAGCAGCTTGTTGGGGGCGCTGGACGAGCAGTACTTC
TRBJ1-6 NA TRBV5-6 NA CASSTGFSYNSPLHF TGTGCCAGCAGTACAGGGTTTTCCTATAATTCACCCCTCCACTTT
TRBJ1-2 TRBD1 TRBV6-1 NA CASSEAPTGGIFGYTF TGTGCCAGCAGTGAAGCGCCCACAGGGGGCATCTTTGGCTACACCTTC
TRBJ1-2 TRBD1 TRBV27 NA CASSFGGGGYGYTF TGTGCCAGCAGTTTCGGAGGGGGCGGCTATGGCTACACCTTC
TRBJ1-2 NA TRBV5-5 NA CASSSQGLYGYTF TGTGCCAGCAGCTCCCAGGGGCTCTATGGCTACACCTTC
TRBJ1-4 TRBD1 TRBV6-5 NA CASSYSTGGYEKLFF TGTGCCAGCAGTTACAGTACAGGGGGCTATGAAAAACTGTTTTTT
TRBJ2-5 NA TRBV10-1 NA CASLGEKNRVVQETQYF TGCGCCAGCCTCGGGGAGAAGAACCGGGTTGTACAAGAGACCCAGTACTTC
TRBJ1-1 NA TRBV19 NA CASSWPGTEAFF TGTGCCAGTAGCTGGCCAGGCACTGAAGCTTTCTTT
TRBJ1-1 NA TRBV5-1 NA CASSFRTNMNTEAFF TGCGCCAGCAGCTTTAGGACAAACATGAACACTGAAGCTTTCTTT
TRBJ2-7 TRBD2 TRBV5-8 few CASSQAAGTSSYEQYF TGTGCCAGCAGCCAAGCGGCGGGGACTAGCAGCTACGAGCAGTACTTC
TRBJ1-1 NA TRBV11-2 NA CASRGALSWRGRTEAFF TGTGCCAGCAGGGGGGCCCTATCGTGGCGGGGGCGCACTGAAGCTTTCTTT
TRBJ2-7 TRBD1 TRBV4-2 NA CASSQQGAEQYF TGTGCCAGCAGCCAACAGGGGGCCGAGCAGTACTTC
TRBJ2-2 TRBD2 TRBV7-3 NA CASSLNRLAANTGELFF TGTGCCAGCAGCTTAAATAGACTAGCGGCGAACACCGGGGAGCTGTTTTTT
TRBJ2-7 TRBD1 TRBV7-6 NA CASSSGQGEMYEQYF TGTGCCAGCAGCTCCGGACAGGGGGAAATGTACGAGCAGTACTTC
TRBJ2-7 TRBD2 TRBV4-3 NA CASSQGLAGFSYEQYF TGCGCCAGCAGCCAAGGATTAGCGGGATTCTCCTACGAGCAGTACTTC
TRBJ2-6 NA TRBV6-5 NA CASSYSNGAGANVLTF TGTGCCAGCAGTTACTCGAATGGGGCCGGGGCCAACGTCCTGACTTTC
TRBJ2-7 NA TRBV4-1 few CASSQGGAYEQYF TGCGCCAGCAGCCAAGGAGGAGCCTACGAGCAGTACTTC
TRBJ2-7 NA TRBV29-1 NA CSVEGPGGTYEQYF TGCAGCGTTGAGGGTCCAGGAGGAACCTACGAGCAGTACTTC
TRBJ2-7 TRBD1 TRBV4-2 NA CASSQSYRGTYVEQYF TGTGCCAGCAGCCAATCCTACAGGGGGACGTACGTCGAGCAGTACTTC
TRBJ1-4 NA TRBV18 NA CASSSTTKGEKLFF TGTGCCAGCTCATCAACGACTAAGGGTGAAAAACTGTTTTTT
TRBJ1-2 NA TRBV4-3 NA CASSQDGGDYGYTF TGCGCCAGCAGCCAAGACGGGGGAGACTATGGCTACACCTTC
TRBJ2-7 NA TRBV6-5 few CASRDGGTYEQYF TGTGCCAGCAGAGACGGAGGTACCTACGAGCAGTACTTC
TRBJ2-7 TRBD2 TRBV7-6 NA CASSSALAGGPHEQYF TGTGCCAGCAGCTCAGCTCTAGCGGGGGGGCCCCACGAGCAGTACTTC
TRBJ2-7 TRBD1 TRBV18 few CASSEPGQSYEQYF TGTGCCAGCTCCGAACCGGGACAGAGTTACGAGCAGTACTTC
TRBJ2-7 NA TRBV7-8 NA CASSSQGWVYEQYF TGTGCCAGCAGCTCACAGGGTTGGGTCTACGAGCAGTACTTC
TRBJ2-7 NA TRBV21-1 NA CASSIGRGYPPYEQYF TGTGCCAGCAGCATAGGACGGGGATACCCACCCTACGAGCAGTACTTC
TRBJ1-4 TRBD1 TRBV6-6 NA CASSRGPNEKLFF TGTGCCAGCAGCAGGGGGCCGAATGAAAAACTGTTTTTT
TRBJ2-7 TRBD1 TRBV14 once CAGDLGIQGATYEQYF TGTGCCGGGGACCTTGGCATTCAGGGGGCGACCTACGAGCAGTACTTC
TRBJ1-5 TRBD1 TRBV30 NA CAWSAIQGVNQPQHF TGTGCCTGGAGTGCTATACAGGGGGTTAATCAGCCCCAGCATTTT
TRBJ2-7 NA TRBV5-8 NA CASSFQGSYEQYF TGTGCCAGCAGCTTTCAGGGGTCCTACGAGCAGTACTTC
TRBJ2-3 TRBD2 TRBV9 NA CASSVIGLAGTDTQYF TGTGCCAGCAGCGTTATCGGACTAGCGGGAACAGATACGCAGTATTTT
TRBJ2-7 TRBD1 TRBV9 few CASSVGQGDEQYF TGTGCCAGCAGCGTAGGACAGGGGGACGAGCAGTACTTC